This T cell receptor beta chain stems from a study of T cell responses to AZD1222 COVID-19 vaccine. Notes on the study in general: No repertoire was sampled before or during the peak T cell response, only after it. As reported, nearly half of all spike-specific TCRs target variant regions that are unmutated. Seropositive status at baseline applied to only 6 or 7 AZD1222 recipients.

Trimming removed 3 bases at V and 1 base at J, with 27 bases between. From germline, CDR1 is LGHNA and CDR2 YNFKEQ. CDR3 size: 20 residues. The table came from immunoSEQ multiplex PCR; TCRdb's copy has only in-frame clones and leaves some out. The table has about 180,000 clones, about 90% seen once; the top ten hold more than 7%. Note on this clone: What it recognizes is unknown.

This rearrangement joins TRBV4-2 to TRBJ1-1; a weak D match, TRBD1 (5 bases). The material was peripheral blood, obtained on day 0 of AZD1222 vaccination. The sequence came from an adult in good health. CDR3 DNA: TGTGCCAGCAGCCAGTCAGTAGGAGGTCCCTCTCGGGGCGCGAACACTGAAGCTTTCTTT. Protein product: CASSQSVGGPSRGANTEAFF.